The 3 T cell receptor beta chains in this list originate from one sample, sequenced in a study of CD8 T cells in ankylosing spondylitis. TCRdb reprocessed the 5' RACE reads via MiXCR and lists one record per CDR3 protein. The data show 300,000 to 400,000 distinct CDR3 sequences, with roughly 20% seen just once and roughly 14% held by the top ten. The sample comprised blood, either unsorted or a sorted T cell fraction (not recorded which). These receptor sequences come from a male donor with ankylosing spondylitis or in good health (not recorded which).

The genes are TRBV10-3 and TRBJ2-2; TRBD2 might be the D (7 bases). This CDR3 is 16 amino acids long. Trimming removed 2 bases from V and 4 bases from J, with 14 bases in between. Germline CDR1 is ENHRY and CDR2 is SYGVKD. CDR3: CAISEPDGGPTGELFF. As DNA, the CDR3 is TGTGCCATCAGTGAGCCTGACGGGGGGCCCACCGGGGAGCTGTTTTTT.

The DNA of the CDR3 is TGTGCCAGCAGCTGGGGGGGGACTCCGGCATGGACTGAAGCTTTCTTT. Amino acids: CASSWGGTPAWTEAFF. The V call is TRBV7-8, the J call TRBJ1-1; weak D call: TRBD1 (5 bases). V dropped 4 bases and J dropped 5 bases, with 20 bases sitting between them. The CDR3 runs 16 residues. Per the germline V gene, CDR1 is SGHVS and CDR2 is FQNEAQ.

The chain has TRBV12-3 or TRBV12-4 and TRBJ2-5, with D perhaps given as TRBD1 or TRBD2 (6 bases each). Trimming took off 6 bases at V and 6 bases at J, with 17 bases between the two ends. CDR3 length: 14 residues. The CDR3 nucleotides read TGTGCCAGCAGCAACCTGGGGGGCGAACAGACCCAGTACTTC. Amino acid sequence: CASSNLGGEQTQYF.